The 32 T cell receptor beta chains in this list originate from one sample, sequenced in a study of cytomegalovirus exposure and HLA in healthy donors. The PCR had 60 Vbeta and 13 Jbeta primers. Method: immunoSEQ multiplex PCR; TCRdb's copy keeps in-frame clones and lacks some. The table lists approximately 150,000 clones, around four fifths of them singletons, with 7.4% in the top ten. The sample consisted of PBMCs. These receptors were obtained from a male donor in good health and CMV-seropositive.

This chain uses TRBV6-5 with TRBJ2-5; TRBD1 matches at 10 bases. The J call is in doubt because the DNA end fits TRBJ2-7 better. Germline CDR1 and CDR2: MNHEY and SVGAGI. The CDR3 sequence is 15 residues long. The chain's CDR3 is CASRTPGQGLYEQYF. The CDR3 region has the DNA TGTGCCAGCAGAACGCCGGGACAGGGGCTCTACGAGCAGTACTTC.

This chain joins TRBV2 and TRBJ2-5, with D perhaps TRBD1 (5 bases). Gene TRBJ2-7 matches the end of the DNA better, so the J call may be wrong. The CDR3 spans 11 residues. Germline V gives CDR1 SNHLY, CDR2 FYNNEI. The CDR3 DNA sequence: TGTGCCAGCACCCAGGGTGACGAGCAGTACTTC. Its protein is CASTQGDEQYF.

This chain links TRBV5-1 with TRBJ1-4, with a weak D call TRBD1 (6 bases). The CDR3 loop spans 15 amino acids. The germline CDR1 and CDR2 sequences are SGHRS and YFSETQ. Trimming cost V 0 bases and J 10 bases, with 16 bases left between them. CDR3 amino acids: CASSLGSSGVGKLFF. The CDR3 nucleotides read TGCGCCAGCAGCTTGGGGTCTTCAGGGGTGGGAAAACTGTTTTTT.

The CDR3 here is CASSGDRGLRDEQFF. CDR3 DNA sequence: TGTGCCAGCAGCGGGGACAGGGGGCTTCGGGATGAGCAGTTCTTC. The J gene is TRBJ2-1, the V gene TRBV11-1; 12 bases line up with TRBD1. Germline CDR1 reads SGHAT; CDR2 reads FQDESV (reference sequence). Trimming cost V 5 bases and J 8 bases; bases outside gene matches: 7. The CDR3 extends over 15 amino acids.

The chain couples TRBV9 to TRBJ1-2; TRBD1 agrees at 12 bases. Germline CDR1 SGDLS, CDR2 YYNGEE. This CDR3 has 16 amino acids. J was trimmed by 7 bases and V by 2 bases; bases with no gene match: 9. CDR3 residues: CASSVPGQGAQGGYTF. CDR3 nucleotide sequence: TGTGCCAGCAGCGTCCCGGGACAGGGGGCGCAAGGTGGCTACACCTTC. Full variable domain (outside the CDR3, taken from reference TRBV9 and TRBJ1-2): DSGVTQTPKHLITATGQRVTLRCSPRSGDLSVYWYQQSLDQGLQFLIQYYNGEERAKGNILERFSAQQFPDLHSELNLSSLELGDSALYFCASSVPGQGAQGGYTFGSGTRLTVV.

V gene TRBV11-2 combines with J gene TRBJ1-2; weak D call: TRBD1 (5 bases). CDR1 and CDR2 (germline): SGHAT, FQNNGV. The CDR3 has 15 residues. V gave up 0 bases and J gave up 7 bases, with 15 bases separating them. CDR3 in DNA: TGTGCCAGCAGCTTAGATCCCGCAGGCGGGGGTGGCTACACCTTC. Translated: CASSLDPAGGGGYTF.

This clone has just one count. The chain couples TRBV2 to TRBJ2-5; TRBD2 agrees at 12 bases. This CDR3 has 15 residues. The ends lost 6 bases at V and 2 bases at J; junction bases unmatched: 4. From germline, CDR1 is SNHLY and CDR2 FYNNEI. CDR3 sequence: CASRGTSGWQETQYF. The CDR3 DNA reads TGTGCCAGCAGGGGGACTAGCGGGTGGCAAGAGACCCAGTACTTC.

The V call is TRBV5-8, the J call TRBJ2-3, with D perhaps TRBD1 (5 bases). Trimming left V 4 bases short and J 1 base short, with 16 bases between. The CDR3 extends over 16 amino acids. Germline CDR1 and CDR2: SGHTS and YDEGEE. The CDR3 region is CASSGSGISRTDTQYF. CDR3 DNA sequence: TGTGCCAGCAGCGGATCAGGGATTTCCCGCACAGATACGCAGTATTTT.

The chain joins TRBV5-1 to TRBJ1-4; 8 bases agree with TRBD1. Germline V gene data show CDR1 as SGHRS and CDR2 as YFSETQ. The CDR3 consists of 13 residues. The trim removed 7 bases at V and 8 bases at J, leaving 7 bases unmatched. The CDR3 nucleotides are TGCGCCAGCGCTCTAAGGACAGGGGAAAAACTGTTTTTT. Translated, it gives CASALRTGEKLFF.

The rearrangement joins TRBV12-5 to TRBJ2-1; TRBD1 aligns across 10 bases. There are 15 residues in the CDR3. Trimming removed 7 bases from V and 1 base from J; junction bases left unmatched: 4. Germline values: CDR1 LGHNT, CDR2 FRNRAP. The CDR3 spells CASAPGQGSYNEQFF. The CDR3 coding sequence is TGTGCTAGTGCTCCGGGACAGGGGTCCTACAATGAGCAGTTCTTC.

CDR3 residues: CASSERPAFYGYTF. CDR3 sequence (DNA): TGTGCCAGCAGTGAACGCCCAGCGTTCTATGGCTACACCTTC. The V call is TRBV6-5, the J call TRBJ1-2; unclear D gene. Per germline, CDR1 MNHEY and CDR2 SVGAGI. V was cut by 5 bases and J by 4 bases, with 14 bases left in between. This CDR3 is built from 14 residues.

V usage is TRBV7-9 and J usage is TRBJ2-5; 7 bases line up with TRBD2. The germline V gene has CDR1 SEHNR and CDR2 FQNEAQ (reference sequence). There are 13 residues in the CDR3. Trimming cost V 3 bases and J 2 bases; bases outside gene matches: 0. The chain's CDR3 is CASSFSGQETQYF. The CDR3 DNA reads TGTGCCAGCAGCTTTAGCGGGCAAGAGACCCAGTACTTC.

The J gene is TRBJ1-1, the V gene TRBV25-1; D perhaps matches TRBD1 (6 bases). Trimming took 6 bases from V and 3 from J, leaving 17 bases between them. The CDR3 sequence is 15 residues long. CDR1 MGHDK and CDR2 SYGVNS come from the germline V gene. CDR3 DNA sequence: TGTGCCAGCAGGCACCGGGCCCCAGGGGACACTGAAGCTTTCTTT. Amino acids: CASRHRAPGDTEAFF.

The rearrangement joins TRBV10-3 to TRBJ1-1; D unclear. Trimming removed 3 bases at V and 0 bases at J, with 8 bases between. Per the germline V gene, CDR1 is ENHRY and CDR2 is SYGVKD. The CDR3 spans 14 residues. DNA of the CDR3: TGTGCCATCAGTGACGGGTCTCTGAACACTGAAGCTTTCTTT. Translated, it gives CAISDGSLNTEAFF.

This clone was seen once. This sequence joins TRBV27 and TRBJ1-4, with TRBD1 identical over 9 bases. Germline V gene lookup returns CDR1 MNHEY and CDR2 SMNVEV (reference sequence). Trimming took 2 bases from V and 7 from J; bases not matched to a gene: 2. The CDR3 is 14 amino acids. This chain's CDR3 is CASSLTGGTEKLFF. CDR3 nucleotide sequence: TGTGCCAGCAGTTTAACAGGGGGCACTGAAAAACTGTTTTTT.

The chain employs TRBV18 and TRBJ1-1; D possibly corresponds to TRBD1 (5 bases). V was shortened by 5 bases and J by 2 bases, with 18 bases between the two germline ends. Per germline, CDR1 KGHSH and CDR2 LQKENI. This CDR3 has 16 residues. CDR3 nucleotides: TGTGCCAGCTCATCTTATCTGGCGGGGACCAACACTGAAGCTTTCTTT. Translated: CASSSYLAGTNTEAFF.

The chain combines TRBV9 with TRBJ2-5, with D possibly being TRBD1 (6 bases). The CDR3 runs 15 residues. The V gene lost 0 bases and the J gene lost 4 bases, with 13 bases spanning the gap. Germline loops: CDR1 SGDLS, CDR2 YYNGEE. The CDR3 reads CASSVVGTGSETQYF. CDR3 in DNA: TGTGCCAGCAGCGTAGTAGGCACAGGGTCAGAGACCCAGTACTTC.

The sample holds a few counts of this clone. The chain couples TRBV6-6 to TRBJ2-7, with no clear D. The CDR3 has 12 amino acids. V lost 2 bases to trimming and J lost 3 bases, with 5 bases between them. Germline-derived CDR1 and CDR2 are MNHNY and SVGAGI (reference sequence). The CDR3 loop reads CASSYAGYEQYF. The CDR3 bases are TGTGCCAGCAGTTACGCAGGCTACGAGCAGTACTTC.

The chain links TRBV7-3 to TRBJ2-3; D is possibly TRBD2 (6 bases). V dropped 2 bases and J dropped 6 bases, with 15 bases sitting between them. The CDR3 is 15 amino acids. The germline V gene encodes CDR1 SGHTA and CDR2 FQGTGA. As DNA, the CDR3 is TGTGCCAGCAGCTTAGGGGGGACCACGGGGGATACGCAGTATTTT. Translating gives CASSLGGTTGDTQYF.

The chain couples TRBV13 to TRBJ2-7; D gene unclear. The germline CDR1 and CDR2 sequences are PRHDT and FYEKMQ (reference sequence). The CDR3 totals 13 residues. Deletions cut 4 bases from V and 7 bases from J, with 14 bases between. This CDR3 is CASSYAYEKEQYF. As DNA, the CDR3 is TGTGCCAGCAGCTACGCCTACGAGAAAGAGCAGTACTTC.

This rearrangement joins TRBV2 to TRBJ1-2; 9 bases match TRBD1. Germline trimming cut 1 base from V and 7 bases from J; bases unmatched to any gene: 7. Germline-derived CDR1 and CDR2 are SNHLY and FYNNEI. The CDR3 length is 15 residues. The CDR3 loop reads CASSEGGQGIIGYTF. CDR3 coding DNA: TGTGCCAGCAGTGAAGGGGGACAGGGAATTATTGGCTACACCTTC.

The CDR3 loop is CASSIAGELFF. The CDR3 nucleotides are TGTGCCAGTAGTATCGCCGGGGAGCTGTTTTTT. The chain combines TRBV19 with TRBJ2-2; unclear D gene. The V end lost 3 bases, the J end lost 6 bases, and 2 bases lay between the germline ends. CDR1 LNHDA and CDR2 SQIVND come from the germline V gene (reference sequence). The CDR3 spans 11 residues.

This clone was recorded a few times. CDR3 bases: TGTGCCAGCAGTGAAGTTGGGACAGGGTTGCATCAGCCCCAGCATTTT. This codes for CASSEVGTGLHQPQHF. The J gene is TRBJ1-5, the V gene TRBV6-1, with TRBD1 matching over 9 bases. J was trimmed by 5 bases and V by 1 base; bases with no gene match: 6. The CDR3 loop spans 16 amino acids. CDR1 and CDR2 from the germline V gene are MNHNS and SASEGT.

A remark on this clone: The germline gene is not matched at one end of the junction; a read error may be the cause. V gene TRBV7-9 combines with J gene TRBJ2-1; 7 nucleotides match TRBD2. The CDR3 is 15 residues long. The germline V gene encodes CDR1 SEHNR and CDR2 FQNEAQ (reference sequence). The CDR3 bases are TGTTCCAGCAGCTTAGGGCTAGCGGACATCAATGAGCAGTTCTTC. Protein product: CSSSLGLADINEQFF. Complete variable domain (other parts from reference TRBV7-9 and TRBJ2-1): DTGVSQNPRHKITKRGQNVTFRCDPISEHNRLYWYRQTLGQGPEFLTYFQNEAQLEKSRLLSDRFSAERPKGSFSTLEIQRTEQGDSAMYLCSSSLGLADINEQFFGPGTRLTVL.

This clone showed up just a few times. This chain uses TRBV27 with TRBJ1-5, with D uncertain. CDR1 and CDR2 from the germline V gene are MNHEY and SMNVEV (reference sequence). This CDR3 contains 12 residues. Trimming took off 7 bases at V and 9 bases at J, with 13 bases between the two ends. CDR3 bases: TGTGCCAGCACCAGGCTTTTCTCGCCCCAGCATTTT. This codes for CASTRLFSPQHF.

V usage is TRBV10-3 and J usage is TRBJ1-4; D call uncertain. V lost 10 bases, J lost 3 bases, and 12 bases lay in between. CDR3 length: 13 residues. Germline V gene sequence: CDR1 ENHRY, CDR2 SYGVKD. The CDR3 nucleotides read TGTGCCAGCGGAAAAGAGGCTAATGAAAAACTGTTTTTT. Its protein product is CASGKEANEKLFF.

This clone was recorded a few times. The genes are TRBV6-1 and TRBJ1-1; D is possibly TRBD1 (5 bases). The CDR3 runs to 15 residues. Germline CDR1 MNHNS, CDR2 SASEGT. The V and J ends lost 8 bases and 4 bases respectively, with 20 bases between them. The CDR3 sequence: CASSDMDISITEAFF. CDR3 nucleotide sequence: TGTGCCAGCTCAGACATGGACATTTCTATCACTGAAGCTTTCTTT.

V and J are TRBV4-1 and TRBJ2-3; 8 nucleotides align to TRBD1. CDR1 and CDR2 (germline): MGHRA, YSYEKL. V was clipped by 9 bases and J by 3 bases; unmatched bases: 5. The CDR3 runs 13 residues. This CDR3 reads CARGRGPTDTQYF. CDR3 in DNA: TGCGCCAGGGGCAGGGGGCCGACAGATACGCAGTATTTT.

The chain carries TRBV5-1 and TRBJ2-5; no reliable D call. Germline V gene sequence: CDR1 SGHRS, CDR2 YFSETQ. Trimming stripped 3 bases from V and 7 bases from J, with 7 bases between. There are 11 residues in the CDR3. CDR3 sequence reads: CASSSVRTQYF. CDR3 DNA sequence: TGCGCCAGCAGCTCGGTACGGACCCAGTACTTC.

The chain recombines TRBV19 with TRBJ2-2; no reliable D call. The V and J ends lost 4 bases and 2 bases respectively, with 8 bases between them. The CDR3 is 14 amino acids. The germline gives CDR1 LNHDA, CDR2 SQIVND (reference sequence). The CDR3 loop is CASSTTQNTGELFF. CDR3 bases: TGTGCCAGTAGTACGACACAAAACACCGGGGAGCTGTTTTTT.

The CDR3 DNA sequence: TGCGCCAGCAGCTTGACCGGGACTAGCGGCTTACAAGAGACCCAGTACTTC. Translation: CASSLTGTSGLQETQYF. The gene calls are TRBV5-1 and TRBJ2-5; 11 bases align to TRBD2. Germline CDR1 is SGHRS and CDR2 is YFSETQ. After removal of 1 base from V and 2 bases from J, the junction contained 7 bases not matched to a gene. The CDR3 runs to 17 residues.

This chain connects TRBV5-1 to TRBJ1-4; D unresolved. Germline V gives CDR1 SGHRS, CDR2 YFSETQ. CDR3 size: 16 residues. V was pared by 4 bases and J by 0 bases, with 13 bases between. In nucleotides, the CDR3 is TGCGCCAGCAGCCCTATCCGCGCGGCAACTAATGAAAAACTGTTTTTT. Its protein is CASSPIRAATNEKLFF.